This T cell receptor (beta chain) originates from a study of blood T cell repertoires in COVID-19. Study details: Some COVID-19 samples were acute and others convalescent; all came from the United States, Italy and Spain. PBMCs, B-cell-depleted T cells, or T cells provided the cDNA or gDNA that made up the material.

Methods used by the authors: Amplified reference gene primers provided the basis for estimating nucleated cell counts. TCRdb keeps only in-frame clones here, not all; method: immunoSEQ multiplex PCR. The DNA was the basis for D and trimming; V, J and clone size are from that table. Altogether over 150,000 clones are present, over 60% being singletons, with the ten largest covering about 3.8%. V was trimmed by 6 bases and J by 0 bases, leaving 14 bases between them. CDR1 and CDR2 (germline): MNHEY, SMNVEV (reference sequence). This CDR3 contains 15 residues. Sequencing input: peripheral blood. This TCR was recovered from a woman older than 75 with acute or convalescent COVID-19. The V gene is TRBV27, the J gene TRBJ1-1, with D uncertain. CDR3 bases: TGTGCCAGCAGCGGCCGGGAGAACCTGAACACTGAAGCTTTCTTT. Residues: CASSGRENLNTEAFF.